This T cell receptor beta chain emerged from a study of tumor and adjacent non-tumor tissue in lung cancer. This sample's RNA came from whole unsorted tissue. Findings and caveats of the study: TCR diversity was significantly greater in tumor than normal lung tissue.

TCRbeta libraries were built with three rounds of nested PCR, modified from ARM-PCR. TCRdb itself ran the multiplex PCR reads through MiXCR, one entry per CDR3 protein. The sample lists about 70,000 distinct CDR3 sequences, 73% occurring once. Only a few counts were recorded for this clonotype. Its antigen is not known. This sequence was found in a man in his sixties with non-small cell lung cancer. The sequenced material came from lung tumor tissue.

The CDR3 DNA is TGTGCCAGCAGTTACCTTAGTAGCGAGTACTTC. It specifies CASSYLSSEYF. The chain joins TRBV6-5 to TRBJ2-7, with TRBD2 as a possible D gene (5 bases). Germline V gene data show CDR1 as MNHEY and CDR2 as SVGAGI. Trimming cost V 2 bases and J 11 bases, with 10 bases left between them. The CDR3 loop spans 11 amino acids.